This TCR beta chain derives from a study of human T cells and chemical hapten exposure. General study results and limits: Large CDR3 similarity clusters arose significantly more often from expanded TCRs than from controls. Healthy people's immune response may differ from that of the donors, who had alopecia.

TCRdb redid the calling of the RACE reads with MiXCR, one entry per CDR3 protein. Of fewer than 100,000 distinct CDR3 sequences in the sample, under 14% were seen once. Ten or more counts support this clonotype. Its antigen is unknown. The sample's time point: patch test 2, 6 weeks after DPC sensitization. Sample treatment: therapeutic diphenylcyclopropenone sensitization with weekly scalp DPC. Total RNA extraction was carried out from unfractionated whole blood. With V trimmed by 6 bases and J by 5 bases, 5 bases remained unmatched. CDR3 length: 14 residues. The clonotype was recovered from a man aged 18 to 35 with alopecia areata. Some clones in this sample may be carry-over from other donors' samples. Sequences were derived from whole blood, sampled in connection with sensitization to the hapten diphenylcyclopropenone (DPC). J is TRBJ2-5 and V is TRBV12-3 or TRBV12-4, with TRBD2 matching 11 bases. This CDR3 is CASSSTSGGETQYF. The CDR3 DNA is TGTGCCAGCAGCTCCACTAGCGGGGGTGAGACCCAGTACTTC.